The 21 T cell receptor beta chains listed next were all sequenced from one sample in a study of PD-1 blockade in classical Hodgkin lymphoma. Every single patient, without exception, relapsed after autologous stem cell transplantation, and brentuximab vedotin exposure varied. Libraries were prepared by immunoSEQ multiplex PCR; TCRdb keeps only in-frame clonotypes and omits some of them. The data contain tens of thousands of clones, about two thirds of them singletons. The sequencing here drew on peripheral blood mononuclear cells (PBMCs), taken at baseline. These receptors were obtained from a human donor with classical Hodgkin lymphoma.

The CDR3 coding sequence is TGTGCCAGCAGCTTAGACGGGGCAACAGATACGCAGTATTTT. It specifies CASSLDGATDTQYF. J is TRBJ2-3 and V is TRBV7-9; tentatively, D is TRBD1 or TRBD2 (5 bases each). The CDR3 is 14 amino acids. V shed 1 base and J shed 3 bases, with 8 bases lying between them. The germline gives CDR1 SEHNR, CDR2 FQNEAQ (reference sequence).

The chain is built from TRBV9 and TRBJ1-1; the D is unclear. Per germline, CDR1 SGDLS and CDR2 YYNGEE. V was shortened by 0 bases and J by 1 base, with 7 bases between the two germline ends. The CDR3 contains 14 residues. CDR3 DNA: TGTGCCAGCAGCGTAGCTCCAGAGAACACTGAAGCTTTCTTT. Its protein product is CASSVAPENTEAFF.

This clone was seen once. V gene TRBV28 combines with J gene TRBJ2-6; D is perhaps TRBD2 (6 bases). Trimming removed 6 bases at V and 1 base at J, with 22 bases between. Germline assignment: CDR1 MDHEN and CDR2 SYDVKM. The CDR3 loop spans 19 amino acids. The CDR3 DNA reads TGTGCCAGCAGAGGACCCCGAGGGCTGGGGGGTTCTGGGGCCAACGTCCTGACTTTC. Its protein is CASRGPRGLGGSGANVLTF.

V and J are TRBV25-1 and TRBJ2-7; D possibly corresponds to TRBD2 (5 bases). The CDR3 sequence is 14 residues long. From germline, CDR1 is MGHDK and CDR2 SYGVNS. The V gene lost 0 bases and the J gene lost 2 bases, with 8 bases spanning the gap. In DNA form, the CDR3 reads TGTGCCAGCAGTGAATACGGCGGGCCCTACGAGCAGTACTTC. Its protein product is CASSEYGGPYEQYF.

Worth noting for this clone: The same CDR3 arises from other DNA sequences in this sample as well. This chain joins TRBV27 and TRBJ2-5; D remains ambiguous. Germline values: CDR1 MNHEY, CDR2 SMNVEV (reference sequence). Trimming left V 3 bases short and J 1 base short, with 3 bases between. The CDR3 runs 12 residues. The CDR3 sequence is CASSFLQETQYF. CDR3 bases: TGTGCCAGCAGTTTCCTCCAAGAGACCCAGTACTTC.

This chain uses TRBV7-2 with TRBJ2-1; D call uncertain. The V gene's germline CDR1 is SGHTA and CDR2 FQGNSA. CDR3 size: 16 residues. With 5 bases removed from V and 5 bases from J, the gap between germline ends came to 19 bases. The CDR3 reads CASSPLGGPVNNEQFF. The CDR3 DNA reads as TGTGCCAGCAGCCCCCTTGGTGGGCCGGTCAACAATGAGCAGTTCTTC.

This CDR3 reads CASSARQGTTEAFF. The CDR3 DNA sequence: TGTGCCAGTAGTGCGCGACAGGGAACCACTGAAGCTTTCTTT. This sequence joins TRBV19 and TRBJ1-1; TRBD1 agrees at 7 bases. The germline V gene has CDR1 LNHDA and CDR2 SQIVND (reference sequence). The V segment lost 5 bases and the J segment 4 bases; nucleotides outside the gene matches: 7. This CDR3 comprises 14 residues.

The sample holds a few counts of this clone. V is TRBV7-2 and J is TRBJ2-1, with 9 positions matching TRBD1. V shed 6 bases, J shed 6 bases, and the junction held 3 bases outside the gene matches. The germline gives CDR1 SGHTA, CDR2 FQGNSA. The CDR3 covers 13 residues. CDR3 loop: CASSPDRGNEQFF. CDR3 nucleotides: TGTGCCAGCAGTCCGGACAGGGGCAATGAGCAGTTCTTC. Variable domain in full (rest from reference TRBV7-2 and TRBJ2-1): GAGVSQSPSNKVTEKGKDVELRCDPISGHTALYWYRQSLGQGLEFLIYFQGNSAPDKSGLPSDRFSAERTGGSVSTLTIQRTQQEDSAVYLCASSPDRGNEQFFGPGTRLTVL.

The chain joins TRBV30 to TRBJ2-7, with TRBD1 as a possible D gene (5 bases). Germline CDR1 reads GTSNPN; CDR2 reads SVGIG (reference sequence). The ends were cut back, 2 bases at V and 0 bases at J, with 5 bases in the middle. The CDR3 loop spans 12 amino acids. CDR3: CAWSTGSYEQYF. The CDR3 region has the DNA TGTGCCTGGAGTACAGGCTCCTACGAGCAGTACTTC.

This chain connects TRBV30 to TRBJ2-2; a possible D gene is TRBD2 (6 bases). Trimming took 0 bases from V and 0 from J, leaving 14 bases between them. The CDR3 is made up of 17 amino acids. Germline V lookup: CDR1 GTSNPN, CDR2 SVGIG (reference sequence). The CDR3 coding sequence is TGTGCCTGGAGTGTAAGACGAGCGGGCGCGAACACCGGGGAGCTGTTTTTT. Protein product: CAWSVRRAGANTGELFF.

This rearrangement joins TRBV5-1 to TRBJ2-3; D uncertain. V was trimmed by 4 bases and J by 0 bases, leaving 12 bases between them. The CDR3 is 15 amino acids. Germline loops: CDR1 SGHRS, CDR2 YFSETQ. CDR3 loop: CASSPQKTSTDTQYF. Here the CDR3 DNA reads TGCGCCAGCAGCCCACAGAAGACTAGCACAGATACGCAGTATTTT.

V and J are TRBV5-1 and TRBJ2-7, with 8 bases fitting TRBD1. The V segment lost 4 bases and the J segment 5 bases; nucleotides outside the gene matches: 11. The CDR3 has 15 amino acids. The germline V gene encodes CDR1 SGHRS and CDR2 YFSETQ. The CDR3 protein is CASSPPGQGAHEQYF. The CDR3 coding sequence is TGCGCCAGCAGCCCCCCAGGTCAGGGGGCGCACGAGCAGTACTTC.

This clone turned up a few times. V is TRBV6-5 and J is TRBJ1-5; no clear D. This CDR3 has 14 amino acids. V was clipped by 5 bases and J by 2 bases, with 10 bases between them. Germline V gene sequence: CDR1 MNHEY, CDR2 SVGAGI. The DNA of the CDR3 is TGTGCCAGCAGTCCGCGTTGGGGCAATCAGCCCCAGCATTTT. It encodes CASSPRWGNQPQHF.

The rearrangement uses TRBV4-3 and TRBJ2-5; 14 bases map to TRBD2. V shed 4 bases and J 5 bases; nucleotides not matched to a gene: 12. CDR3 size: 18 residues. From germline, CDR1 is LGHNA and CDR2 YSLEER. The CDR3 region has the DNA TGCGCCAGCAGCCCCCTGGGACTAGCGGGAGCCGCGGAGGAGACCCAGTACTTC. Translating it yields CASSPLGLAGAAEETQYF.

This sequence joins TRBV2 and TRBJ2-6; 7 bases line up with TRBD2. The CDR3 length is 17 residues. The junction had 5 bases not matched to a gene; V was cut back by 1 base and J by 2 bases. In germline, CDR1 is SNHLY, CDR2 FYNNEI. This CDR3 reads CASSEGTGGAGANVLTF. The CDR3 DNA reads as TGTGCCAGCAGTGAAGGGACTGGGGGGGCTGGGGCCAACGTCCTGACTTTC.

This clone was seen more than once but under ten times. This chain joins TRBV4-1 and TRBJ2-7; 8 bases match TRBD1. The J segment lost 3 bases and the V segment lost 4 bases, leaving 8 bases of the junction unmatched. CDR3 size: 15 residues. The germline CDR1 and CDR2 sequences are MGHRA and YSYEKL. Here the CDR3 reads CASSPAGTGIYEQYF. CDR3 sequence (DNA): TGCGCCAGCAGCCCGGCCGGGACAGGTATCTACGAGCAGTACTTC.

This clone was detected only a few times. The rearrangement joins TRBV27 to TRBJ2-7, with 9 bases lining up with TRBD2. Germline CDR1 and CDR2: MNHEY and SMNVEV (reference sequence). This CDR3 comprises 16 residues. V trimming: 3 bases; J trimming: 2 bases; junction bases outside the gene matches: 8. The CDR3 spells CASSLGIAGVPYEQYF. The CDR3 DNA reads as TGTGCCAGCAGTTTGGGGATAGCGGGGGTCCCCTACGAGCAGTACTTC.

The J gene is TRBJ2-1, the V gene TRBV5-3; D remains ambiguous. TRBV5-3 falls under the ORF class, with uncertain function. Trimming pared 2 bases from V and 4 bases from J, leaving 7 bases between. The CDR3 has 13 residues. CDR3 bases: TGTGCCAGAAGCTTAGCGAGGTACAATGAGCAGTTCTTC. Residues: CARSLARYNEQFF.

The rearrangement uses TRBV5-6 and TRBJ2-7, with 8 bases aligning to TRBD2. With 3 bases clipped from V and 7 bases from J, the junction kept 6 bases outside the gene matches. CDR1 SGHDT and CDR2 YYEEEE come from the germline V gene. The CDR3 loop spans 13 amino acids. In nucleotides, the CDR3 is TGTGCCAGCAGCTCCAGCGGGAGAGGGGAGCAGTACTTC. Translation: CASSSSGRGEQYF.

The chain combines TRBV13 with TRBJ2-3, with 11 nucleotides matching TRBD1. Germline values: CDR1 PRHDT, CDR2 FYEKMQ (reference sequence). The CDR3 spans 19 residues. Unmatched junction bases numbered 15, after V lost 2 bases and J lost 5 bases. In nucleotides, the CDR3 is TGTGCCAGCAGCTTAAGGGGGACAGGGGGTAGATTATCGGGAGATACGCAGTATTTT. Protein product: CASSLRGTGGRLSGDTQYF. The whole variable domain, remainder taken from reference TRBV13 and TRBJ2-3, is AAGVIQSPRHLIKEKRETATLKCYPIPRHDTVYWYQQGPGQDPQFLISFYEKMQSDKGSIPDRFSAQQFSDYHSELNMSSLELGDSALYFCASSLRGTGGRLSGDTQYFGPGTRLTVL.

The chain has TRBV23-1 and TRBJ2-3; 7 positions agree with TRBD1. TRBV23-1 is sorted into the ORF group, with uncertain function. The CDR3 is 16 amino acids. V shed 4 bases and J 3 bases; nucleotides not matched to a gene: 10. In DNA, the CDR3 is TGCGCCAGCAGTCTTATAAAGGACAGGTTAACAGATACGCAGTATTTT. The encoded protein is CASSLIKDRLTDTQYF.